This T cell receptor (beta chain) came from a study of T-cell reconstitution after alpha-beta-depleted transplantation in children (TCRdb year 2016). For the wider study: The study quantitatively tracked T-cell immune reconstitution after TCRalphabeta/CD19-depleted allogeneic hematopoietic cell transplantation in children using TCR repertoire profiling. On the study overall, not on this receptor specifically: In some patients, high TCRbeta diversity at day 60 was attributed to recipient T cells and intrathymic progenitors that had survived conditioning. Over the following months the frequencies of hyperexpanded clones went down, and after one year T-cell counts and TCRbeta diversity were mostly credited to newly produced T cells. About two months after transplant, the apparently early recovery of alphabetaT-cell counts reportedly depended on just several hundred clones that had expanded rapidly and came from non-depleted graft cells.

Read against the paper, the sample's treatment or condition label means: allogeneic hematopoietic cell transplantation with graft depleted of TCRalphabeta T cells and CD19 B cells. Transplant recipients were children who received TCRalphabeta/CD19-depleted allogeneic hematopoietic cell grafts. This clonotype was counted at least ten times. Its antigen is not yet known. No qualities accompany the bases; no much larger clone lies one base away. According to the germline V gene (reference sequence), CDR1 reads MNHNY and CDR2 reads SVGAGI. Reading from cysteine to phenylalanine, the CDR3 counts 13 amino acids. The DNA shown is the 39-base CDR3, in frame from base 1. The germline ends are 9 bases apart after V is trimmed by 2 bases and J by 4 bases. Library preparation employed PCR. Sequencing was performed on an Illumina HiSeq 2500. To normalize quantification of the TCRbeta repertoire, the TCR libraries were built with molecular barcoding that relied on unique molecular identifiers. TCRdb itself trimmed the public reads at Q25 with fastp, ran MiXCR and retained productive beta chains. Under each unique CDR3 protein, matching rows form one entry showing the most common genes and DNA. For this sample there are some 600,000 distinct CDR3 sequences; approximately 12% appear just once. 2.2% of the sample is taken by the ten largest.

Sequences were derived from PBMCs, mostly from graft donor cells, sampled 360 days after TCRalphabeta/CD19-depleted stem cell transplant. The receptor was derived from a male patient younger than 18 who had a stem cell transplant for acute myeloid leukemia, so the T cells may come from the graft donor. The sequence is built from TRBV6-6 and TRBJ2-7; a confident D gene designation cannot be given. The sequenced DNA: TGTGCCAGCAGTTACCGACAAGAGTACGAGCAGTACTTC. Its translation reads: CASSYRQEYEQYF.